The 13 T cell receptor beta chains below all came from one sample that was sequenced in a study of blood T cell repertoires in COVID-19. Method: immunoSEQ multiplex PCR; TCRdb's copy keeps in-frame clones and lacks some. The table shows 350,000 to 550,000 clones, with 70% to 90% occurring only once. Sequencing was performed on PBMCs or T cells enriched from blood (not recorded which). These receptors were collected from a woman under 30 with acute COVID-19.

V is TRBV7-3 and J is TRBJ2-3; maybe TRBD2 (5 bases). Germline CDR1 is SGHTA and CDR2 is FQGTGA. V was pared by 2 bases and J by 4 bases, with 10 bases between. There are 14 residues in the CDR3. In nucleotides, the CDR3 is TGTGCCAGCAGCTTACTTAGCGCGGCAGATACGCAGTATTTT. This encodes CASSLLSAADTQYF.

This chain uses TRBV15 with TRBJ1-2; no firm D call. CDR3 size: 13 residues. V was clipped by 0 bases and J by 6 bases, with 8 bases between them. Germline V gene lookup returns CDR1 LNHNV and CDR2 YYDKDF (reference sequence). For the CDR3, the DNA is TGTGCCACCAGCAGAGATAGCCGGGATGGCTACACCTTC. Its translation is CATSRDSRDGYTF.

V and J are TRBV7-9 and TRBJ1-2, with 8 bases matching TRBD1. Germline CDR1 and CDR2: SEHNR and FQNEAQ (reference sequence). The ends lost 4 bases at V and 5 bases at J; junction bases unmatched: 21. The length of the CDR3 is 19 residues. CDR3 amino acids: CASSSREERQGPNTYGYTF. The CDR3 nucleotides read TGTGCCAGCAGCTCCCGGGAGGAACGACAGGGGCCGAACACTTATGGCTACACCTTC. The complete variable domain, with remaining parts taken from reference TRBV7-9 and TRBJ1-2, reads DTGVSQNPRHKITKRGQNVTFRCDPISEHNRLYWYRQTLGQGPEFLTYFQNEAQLEKSRLLSDRFSAERPKGSFSTLEIQRTEQGDSAMYLCASSSREERQGPNTYGYTFGSGTRLTVV.

This clone has only a few counts. This chain uses TRBV9 with TRBJ1-6; 7 nucleotides match TRBD1. The V gene's germline CDR1 is SGDLS and CDR2 YYNGEE. Trimming cost V 4 bases and J 8 bases; bases outside gene matches: 9. This CDR3 contains 15 residues. CDR3 bases: TGTGCCAGCAGCACCCAGACAGGGTTGCATTCACCCCTCCACTTT. It translates to CASSTQTGLHSPLHF.

V is TRBV29-1 and J is TRBJ1-4, with D tentatively TRBD1 (5 bases). The CDR3 loop spans 13 amino acids. Germline assignment: CDR1 SQVTM and CDR2 ANQGSEA. Trimming removed 1 base at V and 8 bases at J, with 11 bases between. The CDR3 nucleotides are TGCAGCGTTGAAGGGGCGACAGACGAAAAACTGTTTTTT. Its translation is CSVEGATDEKLFF.

The chain couples TRBV28 to TRBJ1-5, with D maybe TRBD1 (6 bases). This CDR3 has 14 amino acids. Germline CDR1 is MDHEN and CDR2 is SYDVKM. V lost 6 bases to trimming and J lost 5 bases, with 14 bases between them. The CDR3 sequence: CASRTTGNYQPQHF. CDR3 sequence (DNA): TGTGCCAGCAGGACCACAGGGAACTATCAGCCCCAGCATTTT.

This rearrangement joins TRBV30 to TRBJ2-7, with D possibly being TRBD1 (6 bases). The germline gives CDR1 GTSNPN, CDR2 SVGIG (reference sequence). The CDR3 is made up of 14 amino acids. V was clipped by 3 bases and J by 2 bases, with 14 bases between them. The CDR3 DNA is TGTGCCTGGAGGGACAGTCCTAGGACCTACGAGCAGTACTTC. Translating it yields CAWRDSPRTYEQYF.

This clone was seen a handful of times. The chain is built from TRBV14 and TRBJ2-5; TRBD1 agrees at 10 bases. The CDR3 is 15 residues long. J lost 5 bases, V lost 2 bases, and 5 bases had no gene match. The germline CDR1 and CDR2 sequences are SGHDN and FVKESK. CDR3 residues: CASSQQTGGRETQYF. In nucleotides, the CDR3 is TGTGCCAGCAGCCAACAGACAGGGGGCCGGGAGACCCAGTACTTC.

CDR3 sequence reads: CASSQRITGGRAETHGQYF. The CDR3 DNA is TGTGCCAGCAGCCAGCGGATTACGGGCGGGAGGGCCGAGACTCACGGGCAGTACTTC. This chain links TRBV4-2 with TRBJ2-7; 9 nucleotides align to TRBD2. J lost 9 bases, V lost 3 bases, and 24 bases had no gene match. The CDR3 runs to 19 residues. CDR1 is LGHNA and CDR2 is YNFKEQ in the germline V gene.

This clone was detected only once. The rearrangement links TRBV18 to TRBJ1-3; 11 nucleotides agree with TRBD1. Trimming cost V 3 bases and J 0 bases; bases outside gene matches: 10. From germline, CDR1 is KGHSH and CDR2 LQKENI. The CDR3 consists of 19 residues. CDR3 sequence reads: CASSPRDRGVLSSGNTIYF. The CDR3 nucleotides are TGTGCCAGCTCACCCCGGGACAGGGGGGTTCTAAGCTCTGGAAACACCATATATTTT.

In its sample, this clone was seen once. This chain connects TRBV5-6 to TRBJ2-7; the D is unclear. Germline-derived CDR1 and CDR2 are SGHDT and YYEEEE. The V and J ends lost 0 bases and 2 bases respectively, with 12 bases between them. There are 15 residues in the CDR3. The CDR3 DNA follows: TGTGCCAGCAGCTTGGGGCGACTGCGCCCCTACGAGCAGTACTTC. It yields the protein CASSLGRLRPYEQYF.

The chain couples TRBV27 to TRBJ2-7, with D possibly being TRBD2 (5 bases). V was clipped by 3 bases and J by 1 base, with 10 bases between them. Germline CDR1 reads MNHEY; CDR2 reads SMNVEV (reference sequence). This CDR3 contains 14 residues. The CDR3 here is CASSFLAASYEQYF. The CDR3 region has the DNA TGTGCCAGCAGTTTTCTAGCTGCATCCTACGAGCAGTACTTC.

The rearrangement uses TRBV10-3 and TRBJ2-2; TRBD2 is a possible D gene (5 bases). Germline V gives CDR1 ENHRY, CDR2 SYGVKD. The V and J ends lost 2 bases and 1 base respectively, with 17 bases between them. The length of the CDR3 is 18 residues. In DNA form, the CDR3 reads TGTGCCATCAGTGAGAGCCCCCCCCGGACTCAGAACACCGGGGAGCTGTTTTTT. Translated, it gives CAISESPPRTQNTGELFF.